This T cell receptor (beta chain) was captured in a study of blood T cell repertoires in COVID-19 (dated by TCRdb to 2018 to 2021). Looking at the study overall: Collaborator samples came from the United States, Italy and Spain and covered acute and convalescent phases of COVID-19. The samples were drawn from the first 160 participants of the ongoing ImmuneRACE study and from 950 to 1,500 subjects provided by 6 global collaborators. Subjects who had been exposed to COVID-19, were actively infected with it, or had recovered from it provided the deeply sampled blood TCRbeta repertoires that made up the dataset. The repertoires were made available in a free public database intended to serve as a resource for research on the immune response to SARS-CoV-2. HLA class I and class II types, where available, came from metadata supplied by the sample provider rather than from assay-based typing. Sample metadata almost always included a de-identified subject ID, COVID-19 status, age in years and sex. The prospective study material was composed of cDNA or gDNA derived from T cells, B-cell-depleted T cells, or PBMCs. Broad study findings and their caveats: The quantity of clinical and demographic metadata differed by source and by participant and was supplied without curation.

The immunoSEQ Assay, a bias-controlled multiplex PCR, was used to amplify TCRbeta CDR3 regions from genomic DNA. The paper's processing steps were these. The number of nucleated cells in each sample was estimated from the amplification of reference gene primers within the assay. To quantify the absolute abundance of each unique TCRbeta CDR3 rearrangement, sequence reads were collapsed and filtered. For each sample, productive Simpson clonality was calculated as the square root of Simpson's diversity index across productive rearrangements. This is the immuneACCESS table as TCRdb keeps it, with only in-frame sequences that have V and J called. A part of the clones is gone; compared with another copy, unresolved V genes explain less than half, and the rest is unexplained. V and J calls plus clone size are reproduced from that table; the DNA served to infer D and trimming. Within this sample are 75,000 to 85,000 clones, with 88% of them counted one time only. Jointly, the top ten make up roughly 45% of the sample.

This clone was seen a handful of times. The antigen it recognizes is unknown. Per-base qualities were not stored, and no clone one base away is much larger. The V and J ends are trimmed by 5 bases and 4 bases, leaving 14 bases between them. From the cysteine through the phenylalanine, the CDR3 covers 14 amino acids. This entry keeps only the CDR3 DNA: 42 bases, framed from base 1. Sequences SGHTA (CDR1) and FQGNSA (CDR2) are obtained from the germline V gene. The collaborating institutions used their own protocols to collect whole blood in K2EDTA tubes. For TCRbeta analysis, collaborators shipped samples as frozen whole blood, isolated PBMCs, or DNA extracted from either of those sample types.

Recombination connected TRBV7-2 to TRBJ1-1; a tentative D call is TRBD1 (6 bases match). The TCR originated in a human donor in a cohort sampled during active COVID-19. Specimen: peripheral blood. CDR3 protein: CASSRQGSSTEAFF. The DNA sequence is given as TGTGCCAGCAGCCGCCAGGGGTCGAGCACTGAAGCTTTCTTT.